This TCR beta chain emerged from a study of prognosis after radiotherapy for stage I lung cancer. Notes on the study in general: In patients with versus without metastases, TRBV and TRBJ gene usage reportedly differed.

In its sample, this clonotype was seen many times. The antigen is unknown. Genomic DNA provided the template from which TCR beta CDR3 was amplified by two-round multiplex PCR. Gene-specific TRBV and TRBJ primers were used in PCR round one. Using its own MiXCR run on the multiplex PCR reads, TCRdb lists one record per CDR3 protein. This sample has some 15,000 distinct CDR3 sequences; roughly 26% occur once, and the top ten carry 10% to 14%. Germline CDR1 is SGHRS and CDR2 is YFSETQ. This CDR3 has 15 amino acids. Trimming took off 4 bases at V and 3 bases at J, with 14 bases between the two ends. This clonotype was sampled from a donor aged 50 or older with non-small cell lung cancer. The chain couples TRBV5-1 to TRBJ1-3, with a tentative D call TRBD1 (5 bases). The specimen comprised PBMCs, sampled before or after stereotactic body radiation therapy (not recorded which). The CDR3 loop is CASSPGWGGGNTIYF. In nucleotides, the CDR3 is TGCGCCAGCAGCCCCGGATGGGGGGGTGGAAACACCATATATTTT.